These 14 T cell receptor beta chains share one sample of origin, sequenced in a study of identical twins. Each CDR3 protein gets one entry after TCRdb re-called the 5' RACE reads with MiXCR. Seen here are about 890,000 distinct CDR3 sequences, about 12% observed once, and the top ten hold roughly 1.5%. This sample was also put to use in a study of yellow fever vaccine responses in identical twins.

Sequenced input: PBMCs. These receptors were collected from a woman aged 18-30 years in good health.

The chain joins TRBV27 to TRBJ2-1, with TRBD2 matching over 12 bases. Germline CDR1 and CDR2: MNHEY and SMNVEV (reference sequence). J was trimmed by 7 bases and V by 3 bases; bases with no gene match: 4. The CDR3 is 15 amino acids. CDR3 protein: CASSFTSGGTNEQFF. The CDR3 DNA reads as TGTGCCAGCAGTTTTACTAGCGGGGGGACGAATGAGCAGTTCTTC.

This clonotype was counted only a few times. This sequence joins TRBV20-1 and TRBJ1-2, with 8 positions matching TRBD1. With V trimmed by 0 bases and J by 7 bases, 7 bases remained unmatched. The CDR3 consists of 14 residues. CDR1 and CDR2 from the germline V gene are DFQATT and SNEGSKA (reference sequence). CDR3 DNA: TGCAGTGCTAGAGAATCGGCCAGGGGGCTTGGCTACACCTTC. This translates into CSARESARGLGYTF.

This clonotype was counted many times. CDR3 residues: CASSLPLSDGEQFF. The CDR3 DNA reads as TGTGCCAGCAGTTTACCCCTTAGCGATGGTGAGCAGTTCTTC. V is TRBV27 and J is TRBJ2-1; D possibly corresponds to TRBD2 (5 bases). Germline values: CDR1 MNHEY, CDR2 SMNVEV (reference sequence). This CDR3 spans 14 amino acids. The V end was cut by 2 bases, the J end by 9 bases, with 14 bases between.

This clonotype was observed a handful of times. CDR3 region: CASSPGWTSGSIPDTQYF. The CDR3 DNA reads as TGCGCCAGCAGCCCCGGATGGACTAGCGGGAGTATCCCAGATACGCAGTATTTT. V is TRBV5-1 and J is TRBJ2-3; TRBD2 matches at 13 bases. The CDR3 covers 18 residues. From germline, CDR1 is SGHRS and CDR2 YFSETQ. The J segment lost 4 bases and the V segment lost 4 bases, leaving 12 bases of the junction unmatched.

This clonotype was recorded a few times. This sequence joins TRBV29-1 and TRBJ2-2; unclear D gene. Per the germline V gene, CDR1 is SQVTM and CDR2 is ANQGSEA. This CDR3 contains 13 residues. Trimming left V 5 bases short and J 3 bases short, with 10 bases between. The CDR3 region is CSVTKLHTGELFF. The CDR3 DNA reads as TGCAGCGTTACCAAGCTCCACACCGGGGAGCTGTTTTTT.

This clonotype was detected a few times. This chain links TRBV6-1 with TRBJ2-7; 9 positions match TRBD2. Germline assignment: CDR1 MNHNS and CDR2 SASEGT. This CDR3 spans 14 amino acids. The V gene end was trimmed by 6 bases and the J gene end by 7 bases; junction bases not matched to a gene: 10. CDR3: CASRTGTSSREQYF. CDR3 in DNA: TGTGCCAGCAGGACCGGGACTAGCTCTCGTGAGCAGTACTTC.

In its sample, this clonotype was seen a few times. This chain uses TRBV20-1 with TRBJ1-4; possible D gene TRBD1, 5 bases. The germline CDR1 and CDR2 sequences are DFQATT and SNEGSKA (reference sequence). V was shortened by 6 bases and J by 8 bases, with 19 bases between the two germline ends. There are 14 residues in the CDR3. The CDR3 sequence is CSAGDGPTGEKLFF. CDR3 in DNA: TGCAGTGCGGGGGACGGGCCTACGGGAGAAAAACTGTTTTTT.

This clonotype was counted a few times. The chain uses TRBV3-1 and TRBJ2-1; D call uncertain. Looked up from germline, CDR1 is LGHDT and CDR2 is YNNKEL (reference sequence). The CDR3 has 16 residues. V was cut by 1 base and J by 6 bases, with 16 bases left in between. The CDR3 DNA reads as TGTGCCAGCAGCCAAGGGTTGAGTCCACCAGCCAATGAGCAGTTCTTC. The encoded protein is CASSQGLSPPANEQFF.

CDR3 DNA: TGCAGCGTTGTGGGGCAGTCATACAATGAGCAGTTCTTC. Translated, it gives CSVVGQSYNEQFF. This rearrangement joins TRBV29-1 to TRBJ2-1; a weak D match, TRBD1 (5 bases). Per germline, CDR1 SQVTM and CDR2 ANQGSEA. This CDR3 has 13 amino acids. V lost 4 bases and J 4 bases, leaving 11 bases between the germline ends.

This clonotype appeared a few times. V is TRBV5-1 and J is TRBJ2-7; 7 bases align to TRBD1. The CDR3 runs 13 residues. The V gene end was trimmed by 0 bases and the J gene end by 6 bases; junction bases not matched to a gene: 3. The germline V gene encodes CDR1 SGHRS and CDR2 YFSETQ. CDR3 nucleotide sequence: TGCGCCAGCAGCTTGGGACAGGGAATCGAGCAGTACTTC. It encodes CASSLGQGIEQYF.

There are many counts of this clonotype. The chain has TRBV6-1 and TRBJ2-5; possibly TRBD1 for D (5 bases). Trimming left V 5 bases short and J 1 base short, with 11 bases between. Per germline, CDR1 MNHNS and CDR2 SASEGT. The CDR3 is made up of 14 amino acids. CDR3 bases: TGTGCCAGCAGTCCTACAGGTTCCCAAGAGACCCAGTACTTC. Translating gives CASSPTGSQETQYF.

This clonotype was recorded once. This chain connects TRBV20-1 to TRBJ2-1; 10 positions match TRBD2. The CDR3 consists of 17 residues. After removal of 3 bases from V and 0 bases from J, the junction contained 8 bases not matched to a gene. Germline CDR1 DFQATT, CDR2 SNEGSKA (reference sequence). For the CDR3, the DNA is TGCAGTGCTAGTAGGGGTAGCGGGGGGAGCTCCTACAATGAGCAGTTCTTC. It specifies CSASRGSGGSSYNEQFF.

This clonotype was seen a few times. The chain links TRBV7-9 to TRBJ2-2; TRBD2 agrees at 8 bases. This CDR3 comprises 15 residues. Germline values: CDR1 SEHNR, CDR2 FQNEAQ (reference sequence). The trim removed 5 bases at V and 0 bases at J, leaving 2 bases unmatched. The CDR3 sequence: CASSISGANTGELFF. The CDR3 DNA is TGTGCCAGCAGCATTAGCGGGGCGAACACCGGGGAGCTGTTTTTT.

The chain is built from TRBV7-9 and TRBJ2-5; no firm D call. Trimming took 4 bases from V and 3 from J, leaving 21 bases between them. Germline V lookup: CDR1 SEHNR, CDR2 FQNEAQ (reference sequence). CDR3 size: 17 residues. DNA of the CDR3: TGTGCCAGCAGCTCCCCCCCCGACAACAGTAAAGAAGAGACCCAGTACTTC. Amino acids: CASSSPPDNSKEETQYF.